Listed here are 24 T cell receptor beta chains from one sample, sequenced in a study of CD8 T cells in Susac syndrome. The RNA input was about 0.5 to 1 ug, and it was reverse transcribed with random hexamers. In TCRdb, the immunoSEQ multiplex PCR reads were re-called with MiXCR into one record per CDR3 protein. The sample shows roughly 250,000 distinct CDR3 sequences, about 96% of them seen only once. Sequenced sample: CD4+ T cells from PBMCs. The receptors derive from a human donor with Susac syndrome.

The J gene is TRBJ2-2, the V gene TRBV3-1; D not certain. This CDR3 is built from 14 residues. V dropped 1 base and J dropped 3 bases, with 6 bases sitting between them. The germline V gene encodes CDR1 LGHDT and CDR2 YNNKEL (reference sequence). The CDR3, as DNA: TGTGCCAGCAGCCAAGCCGGCTACACCGGGGAGCTGTTTTTT. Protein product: CASSQAGYTGELFF.

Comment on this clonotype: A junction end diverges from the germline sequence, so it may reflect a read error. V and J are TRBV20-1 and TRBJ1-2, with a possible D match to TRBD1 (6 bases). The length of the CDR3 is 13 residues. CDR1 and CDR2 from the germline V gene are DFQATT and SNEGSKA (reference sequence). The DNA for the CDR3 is TGCAGTGCCAGAGACAGGCCTGGCTATGGCTACACCTTC. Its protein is CSARDRPGYGYTF.

Here the CDR3 reads CSVDRPRGSTDTQYF. Written as DNA, the CDR3 is TGCAGCGTTGATCGGCCAAGAGGGAGCACAGATACGCAGTATTTT. The chain joins TRBV29-1 to TRBJ2-3; maybe TRBD2 (5 bases). CDR3 length: 15 residues. V lost 3 bases to trimming and J lost 0 bases, with 13 bases between them. Germline V CDR1 and CDR2: SQVTM, ANQGSEA.

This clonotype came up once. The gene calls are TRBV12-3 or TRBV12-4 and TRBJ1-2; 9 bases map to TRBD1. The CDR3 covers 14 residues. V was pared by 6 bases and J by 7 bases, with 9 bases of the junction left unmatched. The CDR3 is CASRGTGRSLGYTF. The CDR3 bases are TGTGCCAGCAGGGGGACAGGGCGATCCCTTGGCTACACCTTC.

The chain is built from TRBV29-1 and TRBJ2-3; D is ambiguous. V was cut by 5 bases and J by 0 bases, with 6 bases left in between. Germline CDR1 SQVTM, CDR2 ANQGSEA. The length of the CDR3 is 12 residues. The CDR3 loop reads CSVSPSTDTQYF. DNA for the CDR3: TGCAGCGTTTCTCCTAGCACAGATACGCAGTATTTT.

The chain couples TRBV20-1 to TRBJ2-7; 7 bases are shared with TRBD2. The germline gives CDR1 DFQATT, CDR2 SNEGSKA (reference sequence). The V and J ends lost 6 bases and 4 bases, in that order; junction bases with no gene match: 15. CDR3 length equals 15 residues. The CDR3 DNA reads TGCAGTGCCGCCCAGCTGGGGGGGACGAGGTACGAGCAGTACTTC. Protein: CSAAQLGGTRYEQYF.

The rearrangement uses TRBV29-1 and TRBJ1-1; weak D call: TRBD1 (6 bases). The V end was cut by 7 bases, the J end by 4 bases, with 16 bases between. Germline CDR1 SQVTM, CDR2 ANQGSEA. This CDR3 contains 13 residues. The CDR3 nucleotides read TGCAGCGCCACGGACAGACGGGGCACTGAAGCTTTCTTT. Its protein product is CSATDRRGTEAFF.

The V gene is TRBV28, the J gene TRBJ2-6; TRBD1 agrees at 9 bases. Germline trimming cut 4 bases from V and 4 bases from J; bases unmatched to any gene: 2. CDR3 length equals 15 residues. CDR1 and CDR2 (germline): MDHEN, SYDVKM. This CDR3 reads CASSYRGLGANVLTF. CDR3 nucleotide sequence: TGTGCCAGCAGTTACAGGGGGCTAGGGGCCAACGTCCTGACTTTC.

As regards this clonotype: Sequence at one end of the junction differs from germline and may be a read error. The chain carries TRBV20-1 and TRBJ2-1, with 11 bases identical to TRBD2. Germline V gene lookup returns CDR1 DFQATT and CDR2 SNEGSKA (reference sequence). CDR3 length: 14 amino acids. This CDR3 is CSAREASGRNEQFF. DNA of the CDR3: TGCAGTGCAAGAGAGGCTAGCGGGAGGAATGAGCAGTTCTTC.

CDR3 in amino acids: CSAMGQSNEKLFF. The CDR3 nucleotides read TGCAGTGCTATGGGACAGAGTAATGAAAAACTGTTTTTT. The V gene is TRBV20-1, the J gene TRBJ1-4; 7 bases match TRBD1. This CDR3 has 13 residues. V lost 4 bases, J lost 4 bases, and 3 bases stayed unmatched. CDR1 DFQATT and CDR2 SNEGSKA come from the germline V gene (reference sequence).

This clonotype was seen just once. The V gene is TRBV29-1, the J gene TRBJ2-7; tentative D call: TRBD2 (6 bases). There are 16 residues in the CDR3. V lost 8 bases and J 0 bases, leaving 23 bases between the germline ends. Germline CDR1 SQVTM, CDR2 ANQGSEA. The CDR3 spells CSHLGGVTQSSYEQYF. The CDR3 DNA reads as TGCAGCCACCTGGGGGGAGTAACTCAGAGCTCCTACGAGCAGTACTTC.

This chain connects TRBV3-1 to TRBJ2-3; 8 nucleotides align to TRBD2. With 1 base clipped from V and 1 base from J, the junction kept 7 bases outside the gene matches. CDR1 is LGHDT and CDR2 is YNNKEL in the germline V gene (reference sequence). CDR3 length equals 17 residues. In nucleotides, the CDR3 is TGTGCCAGCAGCCAAGGCGTGATGGGACTAGGCACAGATACGCAGTATTTT. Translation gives CASSQGVMGLGTDTQYF.

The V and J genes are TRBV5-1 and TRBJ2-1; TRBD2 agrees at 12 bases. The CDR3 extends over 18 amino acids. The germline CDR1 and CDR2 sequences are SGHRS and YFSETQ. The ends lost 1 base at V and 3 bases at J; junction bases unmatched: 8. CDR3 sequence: CASSLTLAGGSGYNEQFF. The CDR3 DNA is TGCGCCAGCAGCTTGACACTAGCGGGAGGATCCGGCTACAATGAGCAGTTCTTC.

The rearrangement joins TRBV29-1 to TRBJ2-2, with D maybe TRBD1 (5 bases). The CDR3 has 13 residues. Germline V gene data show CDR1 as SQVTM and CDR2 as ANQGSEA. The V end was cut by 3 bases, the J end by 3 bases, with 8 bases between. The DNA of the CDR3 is TGCAGCGTTGAGCAGGGTGACACCGGGGAGCTGTTTTTT. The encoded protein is CSVEQGDTGELFF.

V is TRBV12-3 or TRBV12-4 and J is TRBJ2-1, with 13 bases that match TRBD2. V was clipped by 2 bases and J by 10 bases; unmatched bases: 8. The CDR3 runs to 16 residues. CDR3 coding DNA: TGTGCCAGCAGTTTACGAACTAGCGGGAGGGCCTGGGAGCAGTTCTTC. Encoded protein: CASSLRTSGRAWEQFF.

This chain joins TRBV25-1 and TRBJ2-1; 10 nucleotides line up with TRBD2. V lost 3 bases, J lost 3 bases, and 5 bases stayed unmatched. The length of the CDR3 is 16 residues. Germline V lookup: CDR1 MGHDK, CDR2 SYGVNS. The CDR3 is CASSDPLAGGYNEQFF. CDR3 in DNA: TGTGCCAGCAGTGATCCGTTAGCGGGAGGCTACAATGAGCAGTTCTTC.

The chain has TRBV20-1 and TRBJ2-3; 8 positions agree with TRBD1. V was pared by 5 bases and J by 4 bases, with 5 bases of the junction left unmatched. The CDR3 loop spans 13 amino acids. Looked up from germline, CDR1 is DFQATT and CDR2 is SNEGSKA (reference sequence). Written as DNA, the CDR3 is TGCAGTGCTCTACGGACAGGGCCAGATACGCAGTATTTT. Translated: CSALRTGPDTQYF.

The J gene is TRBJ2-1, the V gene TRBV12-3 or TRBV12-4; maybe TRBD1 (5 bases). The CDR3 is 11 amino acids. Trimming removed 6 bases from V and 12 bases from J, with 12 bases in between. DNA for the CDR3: TGTGCCAGCAGCATTGGAAGGGGGCAGTTCTTC. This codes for CASSIGRGQFF.

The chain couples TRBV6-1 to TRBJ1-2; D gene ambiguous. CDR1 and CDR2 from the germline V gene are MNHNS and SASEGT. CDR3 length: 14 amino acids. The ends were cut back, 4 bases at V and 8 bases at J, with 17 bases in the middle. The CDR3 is CASSAPETLGGYTF. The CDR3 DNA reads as TGTGCCAGCAGTGCCCCAGAGACCCTTGGGGGCTACACCTTC.

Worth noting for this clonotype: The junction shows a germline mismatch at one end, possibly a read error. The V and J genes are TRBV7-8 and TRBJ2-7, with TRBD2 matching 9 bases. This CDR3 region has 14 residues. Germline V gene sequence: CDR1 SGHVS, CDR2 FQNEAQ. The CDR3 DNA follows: TGTGCCAGCAGCCTTAGACCAGGCATAGCGGGAGAGAACTTC. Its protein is CASSLRPGIAGENF.

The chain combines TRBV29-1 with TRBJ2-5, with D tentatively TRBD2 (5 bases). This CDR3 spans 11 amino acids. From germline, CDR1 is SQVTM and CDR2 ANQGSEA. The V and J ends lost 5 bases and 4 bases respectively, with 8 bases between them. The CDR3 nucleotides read TGCAGCGTTAATCGGGGAGAGACCCAGTACTTC. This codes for CSVNRGETQYF.

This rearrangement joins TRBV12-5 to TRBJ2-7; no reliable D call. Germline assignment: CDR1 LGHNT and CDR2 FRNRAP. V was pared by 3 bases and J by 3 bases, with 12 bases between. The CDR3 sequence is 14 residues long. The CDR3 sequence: CASGFDLGNYEQYF. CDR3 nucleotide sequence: TGTGCTAGTGGTTTTGATCTAGGGAACTACGAGCAGTACTTC. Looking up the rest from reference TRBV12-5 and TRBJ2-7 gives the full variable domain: DARVTQTPRHKVTEMGQEVTMRCQPILGHNTVFWYRQTMMQGLELLAYFRNRAPLDDSGMPKDRFSAEMPDATLATLKIQPSEPRDSAVYFCASGFDLGNYEQYFGPGTRLTVT.

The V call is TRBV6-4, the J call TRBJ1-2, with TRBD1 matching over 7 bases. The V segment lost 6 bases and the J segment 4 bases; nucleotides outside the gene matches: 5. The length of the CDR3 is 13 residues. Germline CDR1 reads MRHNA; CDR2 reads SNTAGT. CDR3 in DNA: TGTGCCAGCAGCCCGACAGGGCCCTATGGCTACACCTTC. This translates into CASSPTGPYGYTF.

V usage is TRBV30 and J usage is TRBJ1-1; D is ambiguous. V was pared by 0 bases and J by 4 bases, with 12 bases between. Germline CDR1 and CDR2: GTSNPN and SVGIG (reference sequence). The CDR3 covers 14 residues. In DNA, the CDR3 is TGTGCCTGGAGTGTGAATGGGATTGGCACTGAAGCTTTCTTT. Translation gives CAWSVNGIGTEAFF.